This T cell receptor (beta chain) stems from a study of regulatory dendritic cells for organ transplantation. Concerning this clone itself: Its target is unknown.

This CDR3 is built from 15 residues. V trimming: 4 bases; J trimming: 3 bases; junction bases outside the gene matches: 9. CDR1 and CDR2 (germline): SGHRS, YFSETQ. The repertoire was sequenced with immunoSEQ multiplex PCR; TCRdb's copy has only in-frame clones and lacks some. This table holds around 12,000 clones, roughly 69% found once. CFSE-labeled sorted T cells met regulatory or mature dendritic cells for four to five days. FACS sorted CD4+ or CD8+ T cells into CD45RA+ naive and CD45RO+ memory. The sample comprised naive CD4+ T cells from blood cultured with regulatory dendritic cells. Subset described: CD45RA+ naive T cells. This chain connects TRBV5-1 to TRBJ2-5; TRBD1 matches 7 bases. This sequence originates from a human donor in good health. The CDR3, as DNA: TGCGCCAGCAGCCGAAACAGTCAGGGGGAAGAGACCCAGTACTTC. The encoded protein is CASSRNSQGEETQYF.